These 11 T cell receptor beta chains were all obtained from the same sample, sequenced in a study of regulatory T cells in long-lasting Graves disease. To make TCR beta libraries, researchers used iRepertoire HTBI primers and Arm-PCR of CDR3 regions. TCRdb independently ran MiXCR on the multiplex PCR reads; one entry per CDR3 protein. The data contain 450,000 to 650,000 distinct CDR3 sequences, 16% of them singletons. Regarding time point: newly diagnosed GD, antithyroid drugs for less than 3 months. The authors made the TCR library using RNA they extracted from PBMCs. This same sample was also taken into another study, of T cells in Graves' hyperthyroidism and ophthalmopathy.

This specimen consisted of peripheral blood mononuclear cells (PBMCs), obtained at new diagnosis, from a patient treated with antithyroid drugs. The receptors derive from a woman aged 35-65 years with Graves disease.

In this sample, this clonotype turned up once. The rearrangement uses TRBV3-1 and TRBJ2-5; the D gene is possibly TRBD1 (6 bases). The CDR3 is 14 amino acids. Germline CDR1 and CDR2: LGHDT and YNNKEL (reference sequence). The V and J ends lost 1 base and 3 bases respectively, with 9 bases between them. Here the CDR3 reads CASSQGGLEETQYF. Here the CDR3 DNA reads TGTGCCAGCAGCCAAGGGGGGCTAGAAGAGACCCAGTACTTC.

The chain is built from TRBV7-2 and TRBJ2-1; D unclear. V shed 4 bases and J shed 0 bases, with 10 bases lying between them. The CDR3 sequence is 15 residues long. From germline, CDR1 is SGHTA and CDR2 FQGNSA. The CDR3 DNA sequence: TGTGCCAGCAGCTCGAGCTTGGGCTCCTACAATGAGCAGTTCTTC. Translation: CASSSSLGSYNEQFF. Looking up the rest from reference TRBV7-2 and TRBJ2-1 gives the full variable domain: GAGVSQSPSNKVTEKGKDVELRCDPISGHTALYWYRQSLGQGLEFLIYFQGNSAPDKSGLPSDRFSAERTGGSVSTLTIQRTQQEDSAVYLCASSSSLGSYNEQFFGPGTRLTVL.

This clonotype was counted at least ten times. The chain's CDR3 is CASSQSGLGSGAEFF. The CDR3 DNA is TGTGCCAGCAGCCAATCGGGACTAGGATCTGGAGCAGAGTTCTTC. The rearrangement joins TRBV3-1 to TRBJ2-1, with 8 bases matching TRBD2. Looked up from germline, CDR1 is LGHDT and CDR2 is YNNKEL (reference sequence). Losses at the gene ends were 2 bases for V and 14 bases for J; bases not matched to a gene: 14. The CDR3 is 15 amino acids.

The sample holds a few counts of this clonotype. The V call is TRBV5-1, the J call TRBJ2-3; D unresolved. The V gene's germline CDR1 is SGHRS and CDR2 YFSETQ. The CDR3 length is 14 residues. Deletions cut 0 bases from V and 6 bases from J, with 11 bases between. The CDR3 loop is CASSLGPSPDTQYF. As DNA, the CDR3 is TGCGCCAGCAGCTTGGGTCCCTCCCCGGATACGCAGTATTTT. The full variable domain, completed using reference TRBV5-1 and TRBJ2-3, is KAGVTQTPRYLIKTRGQQVTLSCSPISGHRSVSWYQQTPGQGLQFLFEYFSETQRNKGNFPGRFSGRQFSNSRSEMNVSTLELGDSALYLCASSLGPSPDTQYFGPGTRLTVL.

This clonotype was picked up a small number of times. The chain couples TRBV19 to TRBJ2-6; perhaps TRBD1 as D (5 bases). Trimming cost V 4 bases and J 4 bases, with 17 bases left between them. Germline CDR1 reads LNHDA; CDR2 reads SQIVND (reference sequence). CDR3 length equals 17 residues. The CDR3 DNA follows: TGTGCCAGTAGTAGGTGGGGCGACCTTAACGGGGCCAACGTCCTGACTTTC. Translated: CASSRWGDLNGANVLTF.

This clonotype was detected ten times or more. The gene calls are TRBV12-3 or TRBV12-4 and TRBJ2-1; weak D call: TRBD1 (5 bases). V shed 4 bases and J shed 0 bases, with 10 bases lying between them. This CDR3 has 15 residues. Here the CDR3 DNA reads TGTGCCAGCAGTTCCAGGGCCCTCTCCTACAATGAGCAGTTCTTC. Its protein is CASSSRALSYNEQFF.

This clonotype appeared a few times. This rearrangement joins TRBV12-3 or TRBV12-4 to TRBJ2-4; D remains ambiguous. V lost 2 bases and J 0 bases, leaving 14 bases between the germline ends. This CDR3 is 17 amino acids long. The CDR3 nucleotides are TGTGCCAGCAGTTTATTTCCCGGTTCCCTAGCCAAAAACATTCAGTACTTC. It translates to CASSLFPGSLAKNIQYF.

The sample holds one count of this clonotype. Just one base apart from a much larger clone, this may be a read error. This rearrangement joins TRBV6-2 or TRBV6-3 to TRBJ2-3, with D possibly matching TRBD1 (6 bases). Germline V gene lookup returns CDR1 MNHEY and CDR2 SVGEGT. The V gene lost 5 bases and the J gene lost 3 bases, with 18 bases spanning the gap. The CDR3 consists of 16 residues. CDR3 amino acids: CASSEAGPGVTDTQYF. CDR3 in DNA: TGTGCCAGCAGTGAGGCTGGGCCAGGGGTGACAGATACGCAGTATTTT.

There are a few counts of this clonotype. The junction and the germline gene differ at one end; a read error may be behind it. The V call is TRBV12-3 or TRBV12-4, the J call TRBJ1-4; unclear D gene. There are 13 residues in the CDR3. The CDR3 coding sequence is TGTGCCAGCAGTTTACACGGTTATGAAAAGCTGTTTTTT. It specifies CASSLHGYEKLFF.

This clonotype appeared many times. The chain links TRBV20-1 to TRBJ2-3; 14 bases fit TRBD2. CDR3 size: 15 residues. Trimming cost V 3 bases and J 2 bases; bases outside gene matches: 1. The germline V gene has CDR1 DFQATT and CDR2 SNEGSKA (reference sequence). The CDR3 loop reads CSARGLAGVTDTQYF. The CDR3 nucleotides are TGCAGTGCTAGGGGACTAGCGGGGGTCACAGATACGCAGTATTTT.

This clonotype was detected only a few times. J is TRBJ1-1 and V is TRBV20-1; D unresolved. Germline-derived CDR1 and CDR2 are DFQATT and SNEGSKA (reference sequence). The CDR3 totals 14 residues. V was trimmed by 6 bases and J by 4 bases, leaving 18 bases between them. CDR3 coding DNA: TGCAGTGCCCCCCGCGGGAACATGGGCACTGAAGCTTTCTTT. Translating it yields CSAPRGNMGTEAFF.